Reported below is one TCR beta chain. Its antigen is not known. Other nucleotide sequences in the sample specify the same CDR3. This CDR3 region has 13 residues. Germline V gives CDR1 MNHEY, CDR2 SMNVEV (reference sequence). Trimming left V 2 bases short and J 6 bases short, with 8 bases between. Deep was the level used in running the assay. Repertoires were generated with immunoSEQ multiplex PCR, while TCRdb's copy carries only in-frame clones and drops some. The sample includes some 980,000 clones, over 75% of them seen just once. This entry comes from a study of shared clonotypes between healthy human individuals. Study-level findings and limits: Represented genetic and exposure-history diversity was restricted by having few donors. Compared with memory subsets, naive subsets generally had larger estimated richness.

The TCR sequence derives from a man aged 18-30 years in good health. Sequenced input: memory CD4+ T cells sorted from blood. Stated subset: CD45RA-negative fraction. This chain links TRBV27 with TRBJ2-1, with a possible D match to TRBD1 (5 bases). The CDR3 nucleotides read TGTGCCAGCAGTTTACGTAGGGGCAATGAGCAGTTCTTC. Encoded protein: CASSLRRGNEQFF.